This TCR beta chain was observed in a study of blood T cell repertoires in COVID-19. Study information: PBMCs, B-cell-depleted T cells, or T cells provided the cDNA or gDNA that made up the material.

Here immunoSEQ multiplex PCR was the method, and the copy in TCRdb shows in-frame clones only, minus some. The profile shows approximately 260,000 clones, around nine tenths of them singletons. Per germline, CDR1 MNHEY and CDR2 SVGAGI. The V and J ends lost 5 bases and 6 bases, in that order; junction bases with no gene match: 9. This CDR3 is built from 15 residues. Participants spanned ages about 18 to 90 years and resided in about 24 US areas. Which cohort a participant joined came from the clinical history participants gave. What the recovered Cohort 3 donors had was two negative PCRs, clearance, or symptom resolution.

The origin of this receptor is a woman aged 18-29 years who had recovered from COVID-19. The sequencing input was PBMCs or T cells enriched from blood (not recorded which). V and J are TRBV6-5 and TRBJ1-4; 7 bases map to TRBD1. DNA of the CDR3: TGTGCCAGCAGTCCGCGACAGGGCTGGCATGAAAAACTGTTTTTT. It encodes CASSPRQGWHEKLFF.